The next 20 T cell receptor beta chains were all read from a single sample in a study of regulatory T cells in long-lasting Graves disease. iRepertoire HTBI primers and Arm-PCR of CDR3 regions built TCR beta libraries. TCRdb re-derived calls from the multiplex PCR reads in MiXCR, one entry per CDR3 protein. Found here are roughly 490,000 distinct CDR3 sequences, approximately 23% of them singletons; the top ten hold about an eighth. This sample's time point: persistent/refractory GD, antithyroid drugs over 5 years with positive TRAb. PBMCs were the source of the RNA used for TCR sequencing. The sample here was peripheral blood mononuclear cells (PBMCs), taken when the disease was refractory, from a patient treated with antithyroid drugs. These receptors all stem from a female donor with Graves disease.

The chain has TRBV14 and TRBJ1-2, with 7 bases that match TRBD1. In germline, CDR1 is SGHDN, CDR2 FVKESK. V lost 4 bases to trimming and J lost 3 bases; unmatched junction nucleotides: 11. The CDR3 has 16 amino acids. The CDR3 sequence is CASSPRTGPPYYGYTF. Written as DNA, the CDR3 is TGTGCCAGCAGCCCCCGGACAGGCCCACCTTACTATGGCTACACCTTC.

A remark on this clonotype: An end of the junction differs from the germline gene, which may be a read error. The chain uses TRBV20-1 and TRBJ1-6, with unresolved D. CDR1 DFQATT and CDR2 SNEGSKA come from the germline V gene (reference sequence). The CDR3 is made up of 14 amino acids. The CDR3 DNA sequence: TGCAGTGCTAGGCCAGAGCCCTACAATTCACCCCTCCACTTT. This codes for CSARPEPYNSPLHF.

The chain uses TRBV5-5 and TRBJ1-5; D remains ambiguous. Germline V gene sequence: CDR1 SGHKS, CDR2 YYEKEE (reference sequence). CDR3 length equals 16 residues. The V and J ends lost 0 bases and 0 bases respectively, with 10 bases between them. CDR3 DNA sequence: TGTGCCAGCAGCTTGGTGTTCGGATATAGCAATCAGCCCCAGCATTTT. Translation: CASSLVFGYSNQPQHF.

For the CDR3, the DNA is TGTGCCAGTAGTAGCGGTGGGGGTGGACTAGCGGGAGGGCCCGGGGAGCTGTTTTTT. Encoded protein: CASSSGGGGLAGGPGELFF. The gene calls are TRBV19 and TRBJ2-2; TRBD2 matches at 15 bases. The CDR3 has 19 amino acids. After removal of 4 bases from V and 6 bases from J, the junction contained 12 bases not matched to a gene. Germline CDR1 and CDR2: LNHDA and SQIVND (reference sequence).

Concerning this clonotype itself: A much larger clone differs from this one at a single base, so this may be a read error. This sequence joins TRBV7-2 and TRBJ2-1, with 10 positions matching TRBD2. The V gene's germline CDR1 is SGHTA and CDR2 FQGNSA. Trimming took 1 base from V and 9 from J; bases not matched to a gene: 6. The CDR3 spans 15 residues. In DNA, the CDR3 is TGTGCCAGCAGCTTAGTCCCAGCGGGAGGGATTGAGCAGTTCTTC. Residues: CASSLVPAGGIEQFF.

This clonotype was counted only a few times. The chain recombines TRBV6-1 with TRBJ2-7, with 8 bases that match TRBD1. The CDR3 contains 14 residues. Unmatched junction bases numbered 8, after V lost 6 bases and J lost 4 bases. The germline V gene encodes CDR1 MNHNS and CDR2 SASEGT. CDR3 loop: CASRERQGQYEQYF. The CDR3 nucleotides read TGTGCCAGCAGAGAAAGACAGGGGCAGTACGAGCAGTACTTC.

On this clonotype: Since the CDR3 does not end with the conserved phenylalanine or tryptophan, this likely comes from a read error. The rearrangement links TRBV7-2 to TRBJ1-2; perhaps TRBD1 as D (6 bases). Trimming took 5 bases from V and 2 from J, leaving 12 bases between them. This CDR3 region has 14 residues. Germline V CDR1 and CDR2: SGHTA, FQGNSA. Here the CDR3 reads CASSLRDKNYGYTL. The CDR3 DNA follows: TGTGCCAGCAGCCTCCGGGACAAAAACTATGGCTACACCCTC.

CDR3 DNA: TGCAGCGTCGAACTGGTAGCGGGGGGGGTGGAGCAGTACTTC. Its protein product is CSVELVAGGVEQYF. The rearrangement joins TRBV29-1 to TRBJ2-7; 11 bases agree with TRBD2. V dropped 6 bases and J dropped 7; count of bases not matched to a gene: 11. Germline lookup yields CDR1 SQVTM and CDR2 ANQGSEA. The CDR3 totals 14 residues.

The chain couples TRBV19 to TRBJ1-2; D is uncertain. Germline V gene lookup returns CDR1 LNHDA and CDR2 SQIVND (reference sequence). The germline V and J ends were trimmed by 5 bases and 1 base, with 8 bases remaining between them. The CDR3 has 13 amino acids. The CDR3 is CASSPWGNYGYTF. The CDR3 region has the DNA TGTGCCAGTAGTCCCTGGGGTAACTATGGCTACACCTTC.

In its sample, this clonotype was seen many times. This chain uses TRBV27 with TRBJ2-5, with D possibly matching TRBD2 (6 bases). The CDR3 totals 15 residues. V shed 4 bases and J shed 2 bases, with 14 bases lying between them. Germline lookup yields CDR1 MNHEY and CDR2 SMNVEV (reference sequence). CDR3 residues: CASSSSRGVQETQYF. DNA of the CDR3: TGTGCCAGCAGTTCCTCCCGCGGGGTACAAGAGACCCAGTACTTC.

Concerning this clonotype itself: A much larger clone differs from this one at a single base, so this may be a read error. No DNA is shown, since the ends of the CDR3 on it are uncertain; the CDR3 is the one TCRdb lists. V usage is TRBV29-1 and J usage is TRBJ1-2; no check of the table's D call, TRBD1, against the DNA was made. With termini counted, the CDR3 has 14 amino acids. The germline V gene encodes CDR1 SQVTM and CDR2 ANQGSEA. The CDR3 spells CSVTGGKPNYGCTF.

J is TRBJ2-4 and V is TRBV3-1; D gene uncertain. The CDR3 spans 14 residues. CDR1 LGHDT and CDR2 YNNKEL come from the germline V gene (reference sequence). V was clipped by 4 bases and J by 5 bases, with 12 bases between them. CDR3 sequence reads: CASSPLGSENIQYF. As DNA, the CDR3 is TGTGCCAGCAGCCCCCTTGGTTCAGAAAACATTCAGTACTTC.

The chain's CDR3 is CSARGGTGDTEAFF. The CDR3 bases are TGCAGTGCTAGAGGGGGGACAGGGGATACTGAAGCTTTCTTT. The genes are TRBV20-1 and TRBJ1-1; 10 nucleotides align to TRBD1. This CDR3 has 14 residues. Germline loops: CDR1 DFQATT, CDR2 SNEGSKA (reference sequence). V lost 1 base and J lost 5; bases outside the gene matches: 4.

V usage is TRBV20-1 and J usage is TRBJ2-7, with a weak D call TRBD1 (5 bases). V shed 0 bases and J shed 2 bases, with 17 bases lying between them. CDR3 length equals 16 residues. Germline V gene sequence: CDR1 DFQATT, CDR2 SNEGSKA (reference sequence). CDR3 DNA sequence: TGCAGTGCTAGAGATGGGGCCGAGGAGAGGCCCTACGAGCAGTACTTC. Its translation: CSARDGAEERPYEQYF.

This clonotype was found many times. The CDR3 loop reads CASKPDGTEAFF. The CDR3 bases are TGTGCCAGCAAACCCGACGGGACTGAAGCTTTCTTT. The chain links TRBV28 to TRBJ1-1; D is undetermined. The CDR3 has 12 amino acids. CDR1 is MDHEN, CDR2 SYDVKM, per germline. The V gene lost 7 bases and the J gene lost 5 bases, with 11 bases spanning the gap.

This clonotype appeared a few times. The chain uses TRBV30 and TRBJ1-5; no firm D call. Germline V lookup: CDR1 GTSNPN, CDR2 SVGIG (reference sequence). The CDR3 consists of 11 residues. V lost 5 bases and J lost 6, with 8 bases in between. The DNA for the CDR3 is TGTGCCTGGGGCGGTCCTCAGCCCCAGCATTTT. It is translated as CAWGGPQPQHF.

The sample holds many counts of this clonotype. J is TRBJ1-2 and V is TRBV2; tentative D call: TRBD1 (6 bases). Trimming took 6 bases from V and 7 from J, leaving 18 bases between them. This CDR3 is built from 14 residues. Germline assignment: CDR1 SNHLY and CDR2 FYNNEI. The CDR3 here is CASSPGTIPSGYTF. The CDR3 nucleotides are TGTGCCAGCAGCCCCGGGACAATTCCATCTGGCTACACCTTC.

The sample holds a few counts of this clonotype. This chain links TRBV4-2 with TRBJ1-1, with D unclear. V was pared by 1 base and J by 1 base, with 10 bases between. The CDR3 spans 15 residues. From germline, CDR1 is LGHNA and CDR2 YNFKEQ. The CDR3 DNA reads TGTGCCAGCAGCCAAGGGGTTGGTCCGAACACTGAAGCTTTCTTT. This encodes CASSQGVGPNTEAFF.

This clonotype was seen a handful of times. The chain recombines TRBV6-1 with TRBJ1-5; no reliable D call. This CDR3 spans 15 amino acids. From germline, CDR1 is MNHNS and CDR2 SASEGT. Trimming removed 6 bases from V and 1 base from J, with 13 bases in between. The CDR3 sequence: CASSPRASSNQPQHF. Written as DNA, the CDR3 is TGTGCCAGCAGCCCGAGAGCTTCAAGCAATCAGCCCCAGCATTTT.

This clonotype appeared a few times. The V and J genes are TRBV28 and TRBJ2-1, with 9 bases identical to TRBD1. Trimming took 8 bases from V and 6 from J; bases not matched to a gene: 8. The CDR3 spans 14 residues. Germline CDR1 reads MDHEN; CDR2 reads SYDVKM. CDR3 in DNA: TGTGCCAGCCGTGGGGGGACAGGGATCAATGAGCAGTTCTTC. Translating gives CASRGGTGINEQFF.